This T cell receptor beta chain came from a study of T-cell reconstitution after alpha-beta-depleted transplantation in children. Study results and caveats: There were reportedly several hundred expanded graft clones from which alpha-beta T cells came about two months after transplant.

Preparing the TCRbeta library involved the use of unique molecular identifiers. In TCRdb, the PCR reads were re-called with MiXCR into one record per CDR3 protein. The table lists 40,000 to 55,000 distinct CDR3 sequences, approximately 8.7% of them singletons. V lost 1 base to trimming and J lost 2 bases, with 9 bases between them. CDR3 size: 15 residues. Germline values: CDR1 SGHVS, CDR2 FNYEAQ. This clonotype has a count of ten or more. The antigen is not known. The rearrangement links TRBV7-6 to TRBJ1-5; D is possibly TRBD1 (6 bases). The sample in question was PBMCs, mostly from graft donor cells, obtained 60 days after TCRalphabeta/CD19-depleted stem cell transplant. This receptor was identified in a male patient between 2 and 15 years old who had a stem cell transplant for chronic granulomatous disease, so the T cells may come from the graft donor. CDR3 in amino acids: CASSLVQGGNQPQHF. CDR3 nucleotide sequence: TGTGCCAGCAGCTTAGTACAGGGAGGCAATCAGCCCCAGCATTTT.